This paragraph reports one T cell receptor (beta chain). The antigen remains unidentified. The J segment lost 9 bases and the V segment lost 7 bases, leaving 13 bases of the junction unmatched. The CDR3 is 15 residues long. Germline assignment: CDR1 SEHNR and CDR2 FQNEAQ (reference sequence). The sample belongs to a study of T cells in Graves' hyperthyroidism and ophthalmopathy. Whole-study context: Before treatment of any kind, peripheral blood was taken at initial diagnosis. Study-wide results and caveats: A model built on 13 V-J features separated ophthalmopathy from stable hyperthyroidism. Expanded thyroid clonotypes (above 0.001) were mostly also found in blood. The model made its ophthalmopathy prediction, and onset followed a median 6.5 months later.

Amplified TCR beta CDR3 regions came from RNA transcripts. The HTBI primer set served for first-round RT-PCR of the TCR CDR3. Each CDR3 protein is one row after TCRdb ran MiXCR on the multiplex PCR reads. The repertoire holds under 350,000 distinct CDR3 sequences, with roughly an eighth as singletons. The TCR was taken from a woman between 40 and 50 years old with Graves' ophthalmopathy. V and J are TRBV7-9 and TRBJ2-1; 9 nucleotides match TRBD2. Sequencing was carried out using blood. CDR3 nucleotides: TGTGCCAGCACCCGTCGGCGGGAGGGCCAAGGTGAGCAGTTCTTC. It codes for CASTRRREGQGEQFF.